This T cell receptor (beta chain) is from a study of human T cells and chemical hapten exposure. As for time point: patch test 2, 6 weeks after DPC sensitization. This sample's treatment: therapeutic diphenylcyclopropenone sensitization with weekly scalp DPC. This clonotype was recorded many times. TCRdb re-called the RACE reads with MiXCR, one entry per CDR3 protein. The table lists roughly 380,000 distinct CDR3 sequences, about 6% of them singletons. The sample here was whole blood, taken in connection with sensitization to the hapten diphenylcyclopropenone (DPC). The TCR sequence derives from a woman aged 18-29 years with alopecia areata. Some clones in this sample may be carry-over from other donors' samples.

Here the CDR3 DNA reads TGTGCCACCAGCAGAGAACAGGGGGCCCACGAGCAGTACTTC. It codes for CATSREQGAHEQYF. This chain joins TRBV15 and TRBJ2-7; 9 bases line up with TRBD1. This CDR3 spans 14 amino acids. Trimming removed 0 bases from V and 5 bases from J; junction bases left unmatched: 2. Germline-derived CDR1 and CDR2 are LNHNV and YYDKDF (reference sequence).